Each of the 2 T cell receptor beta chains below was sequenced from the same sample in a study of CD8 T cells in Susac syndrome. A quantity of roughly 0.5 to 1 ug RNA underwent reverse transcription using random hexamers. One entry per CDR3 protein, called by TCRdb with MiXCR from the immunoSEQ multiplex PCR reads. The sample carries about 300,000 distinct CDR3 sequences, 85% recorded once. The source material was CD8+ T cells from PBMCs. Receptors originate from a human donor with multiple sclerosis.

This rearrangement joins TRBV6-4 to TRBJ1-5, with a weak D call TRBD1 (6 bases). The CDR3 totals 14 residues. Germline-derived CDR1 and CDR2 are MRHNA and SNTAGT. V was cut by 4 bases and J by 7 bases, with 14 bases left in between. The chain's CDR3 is CASSGTARRQPQHF. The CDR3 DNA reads TGTGCCAGCAGTGGGACAGCTAGGCGGCAGCCCCAGCATTTT.

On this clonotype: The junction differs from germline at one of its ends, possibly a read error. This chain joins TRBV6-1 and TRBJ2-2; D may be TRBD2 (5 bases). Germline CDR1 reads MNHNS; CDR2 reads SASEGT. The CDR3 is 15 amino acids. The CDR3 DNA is TGTGCCAGCAGCGAAGGTCGGGGAAACACCGGGGAGCTGTTTTTT. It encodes CASSEGRGNTGELFF.